The following is a T cell receptor (beta chain) sequence with its context. Its antigen is not known. This entry is derived from a study of blood T cells in healthy people across ages. Overall study context: Capture by template switching was about one barcoded beta molecule per two T cells.

Primed by a sample-barcoded 5' primer and a J-beta primer mix, a second PCR proceeded for about 7 to 12 cycles. Each CDR3 protein is one row after TCRdb ran MiXCR on the 5' RACE reads. The sample holds about 1.4 million distinct CDR3 sequences, 45% to 70% seen once. General study results and limits: Leaving the PBMCs unsorted stopped any conclusive comparison of naive versus antigen-experienced cells.

Deletions cut 6 bases from V and 2 bases from J, with 19 bases between. The CDR3 is 16 amino acids. The clonotype originates from a man aged 18 to 29 in good health. Material: blood. The chain is built from TRBV12-3 or TRBV12-4 and TRBJ1-2, with D tentatively TRBD1 (6 bases). The CDR3 is CASSHSNSGTNYGYTF. CDR3 nucleotides: TGTGCCAGCAGCCATAGTAACTCAGGGACAAACTATGGCTACACCTTC.